This paragraph covers one TCR beta chain sequence. As handled by the study authors: Amplification with reference gene primers provided the estimates of nucleated cell counts. The method was immunoSEQ multiplex PCR; TCRdb's version includes in-frame clones alone and lacks a portion of them. That table supplies the V and J calls and clone size; D and trimming were determined from the DNA. In the table there are 150,000 to 200,000 clones, approximately 90% of which are singletons. This sample is drawn from a study of blood T cell repertoires in COVID-19. Overall study context: Samples of COVID-19 (acute and convalescent) were obtained from the United States, Italy and Spain.

CDR1 and CDR2 from the germline V gene are SEHNR and FQNEAQ (reference sequence). The V gene lost 6 bases and the J gene lost 0 bases, with 16 bases spanning the gap. The CDR3 is 16 amino acids. Material for sequencing was peripheral blood. The chain uses TRBV7-9 and TRBJ2-3; D might be TRBD2 (7 bases). The TCR was taken from a man aged 18 to 29 with acute or convalescent COVID-19. The DNA of the CDR3 is TGTGCCAGCAGTTCCTGGGGGGGCTCTAGCACAGATACGCAGTATTTT. It codes for CASSSWGGSSTDTQYF.